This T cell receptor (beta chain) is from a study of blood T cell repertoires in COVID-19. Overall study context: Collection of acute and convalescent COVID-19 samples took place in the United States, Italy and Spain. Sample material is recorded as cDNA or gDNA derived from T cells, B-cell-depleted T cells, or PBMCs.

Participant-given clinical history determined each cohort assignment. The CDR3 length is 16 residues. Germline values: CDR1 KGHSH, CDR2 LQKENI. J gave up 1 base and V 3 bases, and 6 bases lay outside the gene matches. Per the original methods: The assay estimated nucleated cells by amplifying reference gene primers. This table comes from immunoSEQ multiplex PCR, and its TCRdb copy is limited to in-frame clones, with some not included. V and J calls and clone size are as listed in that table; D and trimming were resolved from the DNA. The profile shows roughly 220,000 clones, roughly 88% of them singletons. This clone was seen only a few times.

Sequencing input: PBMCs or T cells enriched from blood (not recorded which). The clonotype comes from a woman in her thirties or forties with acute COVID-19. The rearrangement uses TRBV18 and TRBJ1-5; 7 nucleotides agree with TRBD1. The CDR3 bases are TGTGCCAGCTCACCGTCAGGGGGGTTGAGCAATCAGCCCCAGCATTTT. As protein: CASSPSGGLSNQPQHF. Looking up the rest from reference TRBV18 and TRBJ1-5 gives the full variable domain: NAGVMQNPRHLVRRRGQEARLRCSPMKGHSHVYWYRQLPEEGLKFMVYLQKENIIDESGMPKERFSAEFPKEGPSILRIQQVVRGDSAAYFCASSPSGGLSNQPQHFGDGTRLSIL.